These 21 T cell receptor beta chains were all obtained from the same sample, sequenced in a study of T cell repertoires in cytomegalovirus infection. TCRdb reanalysed the reads using MiXCR and keeps one entry per CDR3 protein. The top ten hold 12% of the sample, which has hundreds of thousands of distinct CDR3 sequences, 17% seen once. Sequencing was performed on PBMCs. These receptors all stem from a human donor in good health (CMV status not recorded). Some clones in this sample may be carry-over from other donors' samples.

CDR3 coding DNA: TGCAGCGTTGCCGCAGGGCTGATCCCCTACGAGCAGTACTTC. Its translation is CSVAAGLIPYEQYF. The chain employs TRBV29-1 and TRBJ2-7; D is possibly TRBD1 (5 bases). From germline, CDR1 is SQVTM and CDR2 ANQGSEA. The CDR3 has 14 residues. Trimming took 4 bases from V and 2 from J, leaving 15 bases between them.

This clonotype has only a few counts. The chain is built from TRBV11-2 and TRBJ2-5; 7 nucleotides line up with TRBD1. Germline V gene lookup returns CDR1 SGHAT and CDR2 FQNNGV. V dropped 1 base and J dropped 4; count of bases not matched to a gene: 9. The CDR3 length is 16 residues. The DNA of the CDR3 is TGTGCCAGCAGCTTAGGGGGGACAGTCGGGCGAGAGACCCAGTACTTC. Its translation is CASSLGGTVGRETQYF.

V usage is TRBV20-1 and J usage is TRBJ2-1; tentatively, D is TRBD1 (6 bases). V gave up 4 bases and J gave up 8 bases, with 15 bases separating them. This CDR3 region has 13 residues. Germline V gene lookup returns CDR1 DFQATT and CDR2 SNEGSKA (reference sequence). The CDR3 region is CSATGAPADEQFF. The CDR3, as DNA: TGCAGTGCTACAGGGGCCCCCGCCGATGAGCAGTTCTTC.

V is TRBV4-1 and J is TRBJ2-7; tentatively, D is TRBD1 (6 bases). The ends were cut back, 1 base at V and 2 bases at J, with 18 bases in the middle. Germline V gene data show CDR1 as MGHRA and CDR2 as YSYEKL. The CDR3 totals 17 residues. The CDR3 sequence is CASSQGLGAGPTYEQYF. DNA for the CDR3: TGCGCCAGCAGCCAAGGATTGGGGGCAGGACCAACCTACGAGCAGTACTTC.

V usage is TRBV7-4 and J usage is TRBJ1-3, with D hard to call. CDR3 length equals 16 residues. CDR1 SGHVT and CDR2 SQSDAQ come from the germline V gene. V was clipped by 2 bases and J by 2 bases, with 13 bases between them. The CDR3 here is CASSLLREAAGNTIYF. Written as DNA, the CDR3 is TGTGCCAGCAGCTTACTAAGGGAAGCGGCTGGAAACACCATATATTTT.

In its sample, this clonotype was seen a few times. The chain combines TRBV5-6 with TRBJ1-2; D gene uncertain. The germline CDR1 and CDR2 sequences are SGHDT and YYEEEE. V lost 3 bases, J lost 3 bases, and 12 bases lay in between. The CDR3 has 14 residues. CDR3 in DNA: TGTGCCAGCAGCTCGGCCCCGGGGTACTATGGCTACACCTTC. This codes for CASSSAPGYYGYTF. Full variable domain (remainder filled in from reference TRBV5-6 and TRBJ1-2): DAGVTQSPTHLIKTRGQQVTLRCSPKSGHDTVSWYQQALGQGPQFIFQYYEEEERQRGNFPDRFSGHQFPNYSSELNVNALLLGDSALYLCASSSAPGYYGYTFGSGTRLTVV.

V gene TRBV11-2 combines with J gene TRBJ2-7, with unresolved D. Germline assignment: CDR1 SGHAT and CDR2 FQNNGV. V was pared by 3 bases and J by 5 bases, with 5 bases between. The CDR3 sequence is 11 residues long. This CDR3 reads CASSLFNEQYF. The CDR3 bases are TGTGCCAGCAGCTTGTTTAACGAGCAGTACTTC.

The V call is TRBV7-2, the J call TRBJ2-6; 10 bases are shared with TRBD1. The CDR3 spans 14 residues. V shed 4 bases and J 9 bases; nucleotides not matched to a gene: 3. Germline CDR1 is SGHTA and CDR2 is FQGNSA. In nucleotides, the CDR3 is TGTGCCAGCAGCTCCCGGGACAGGGGCAACGTCCTGACTTTC. It encodes CASSSRDRGNVLTF.

This clonotype has ten or more counts. The V call is TRBV12-5, the J call TRBJ2-1; 7 nucleotides agree with TRBD2. Trimming at V came to 7 bases and at J to 2 bases, leaving 11 bases not matched to a gene. Germline CDR1 LGHNT, CDR2 FRNRAP. The CDR3 contains 16 residues. CDR3 sequence reads: CASAMGGGGAYNEQFF. The CDR3 DNA is TGTGCTAGTGCCATGGGTGGCGGGGGTGCCTACAATGAGCAGTTCTTC.

The V call is TRBV6-5, the J call TRBJ2-3, with 10 bases identical to TRBD1. This CDR3 spans 16 amino acids. Germline CDR1 reads MNHEY; CDR2 reads SVGAGI. V was pared by 2 bases and J by 4 bases, with 6 bases of the junction left unmatched. Here the CDR3 reads CASSYGGQGYPDTQYF. CDR3 sequence (DNA): TGTGCCAGCAGTTACGGGGGACAGGGGTACCCAGATACGCAGTATTTT.

This clonotype occurred many times. V is TRBV20-1 and J is TRBJ1-1; possible D gene TRBD1, 6 bases. Between the trimmed V and J ends, which lost 0 bases and 4 bases, there was a span of 12 bases. The CDR3 is 14 residues long. Looked up from germline, CDR1 is DFQATT and CDR2 is SNEGSKA (reference sequence). CDR3 amino acids: CSARDWGHGTEAFF. The CDR3 coding sequence is TGCAGTGCTAGAGATTGGGGACACGGCACTGAAGCTTTCTTT.

J is TRBJ1-4 and V is TRBV6-5; D might be TRBD1 (5 bases). The CDR3 length is 13 residues. CDR1 MNHEY and CDR2 SVGAGI come from the germline V gene. V lost 6 bases, J lost 4 bases, and 9 bases lay in between. The CDR3 region is CASRDILNEKLFF. The CDR3, as DNA: TGTGCCAGCAGGGACATCCTTAATGAAAAACTGTTTTTT.

This clonotype turned up a few times. This chain uses TRBV7-2 with TRBJ1-6; 8 bases match TRBD1. The CDR3 loop spans 15 amino acids. The germline V gene encodes CDR1 SGHTA and CDR2 FQGNSA. The J segment lost 10 bases and the V segment lost 5 bases, leaving 10 bases of the junction unmatched. The CDR3 loop reads CASSRRQGSWSPLHF. The CDR3 DNA sequence: TGTGCCAGCAGCCGCCGACAGGGGTCTTGGTCACCCCTCCACTTT.

This clonotype was found many times. One end of the junction fails to match germline, which may point to a read error. CDR3 sequence (DNA): TGTGCCAGCAGTTTATTGGAGACTGGAGCTTTCTTT. This encodes CASSLLETGAFF. The chain couples TRBV28 to TRBJ1-1; D uncertain. CDR1 and CDR2 from the germline V gene are MDHEN and SYDVKM. There are 12 residues in the CDR3. The variable domain in full, with the rest retrieved from reference TRBV28 and TRBJ1-1, is DVKVTQSSRYLVKRTGEKVFLECVQDMDHENMFWYRQDPGLGLRLIYFSYDVKMKEKGDIPEGYSVSREKKERFSLILESASTNQTSMYLCASSLLETGAFFGQGTRLTVV.

In its sample, this clonotype was seen a few times. V is TRBV19 and J is TRBJ1-1; D possibly corresponds to TRBD1 (5 bases). Germline CDR1 is LNHDA and CDR2 is SQIVND (reference sequence). Trimming left V 7 bases short and J 1 base short, with 13 bases between. The CDR3 is 14 amino acids. The DNA for the CDR3 is TGTGCCAGTACCGCACCCAGGGCGAACACTGAAGCTTTCTTT. It encodes CASTAPRANTEAFF. Supplemented by reference TRBV19 and TRBJ1-1, the full variable domain reads DGGITQSPKYLFRKEGQNVTLSCEQNLNHDAMYWYRQDPGQGLRLIYYSQIVNDFQKGDIAEGYSVSREKKESFPLTVTSAQKNPTAFYLCASTAPRANTEAFFGQGTRLTVV.

This clonotype was detected only a few times. The chain is built from TRBV2 and TRBJ2-1; maybe TRBD1 (5 bases). The CDR3 contains 12 residues. The germline gives CDR1 SNHLY, CDR2 FYNNEI. The V end lost 6 bases, the J end lost 5 bases, and 8 bases lay between the germline ends. The CDR3 reads CASSADNNEQFF. The CDR3 DNA reads TGTGCCAGCAGCGCGGACAACAATGAGCAGTTCTTC. Variable domain in full (rest from reference TRBV2 and TRBJ2-1): EPEVTQTPSHQVTQMGQEVILRCVPISNHLYFYWYRQILGQKVEFLVSFYNNEISEKSEIFDDQFSVERPDGSNFTLKIRSTKLEDSAMYFCASSADNNEQFFGPGTRLTVL.

V is TRBV20-1 and J is TRBJ1-2; D may be TRBD1 (5 bases). Germline V CDR1 and CDR2: DFQATT, SNEGSKA (reference sequence). V lost 6 bases, J lost 2 bases, and 19 bases lay in between. This CDR3 comprises 15 residues. Here the CDR3 DNA reads TGCAGTGCCATCCCCGGGTCAGGGACCAACTATGGCTACACCTTC. This gives the protein CSAIPGSGTNYGYTF.

V is TRBV20-1 and J is TRBJ1-4; 7 nucleotides match TRBD1. Germline V lookup: CDR1 DFQATT, CDR2 SNEGSKA (reference sequence). The CDR3 consists of 13 residues. Trimming took 6 bases from V and 4 from J; bases not matched to a gene: 5. The CDR3 nucleotides are TGCAGTGCCGCGGGACAGAATAATGAAAAACTGTTTTTT. Residues: CSAAGQNNEKLFF.

V usage is TRBV7-9 and J usage is TRBJ1-2; no clear D. There are 14 residues in the CDR3. The V gene's germline CDR1 is SEHNR and CDR2 FQNEAQ (reference sequence). V lost 1 base, J lost 4 bases, and 10 bases lay in between. CDR3 DNA sequence: TGTGCCAGCAGCTTAGGGCAGGAAACCTATGGCTACACCTTC. Protein product: CASSLGQETYGYTF.

This clonotype came up a few times. The chain uses TRBV20-1 and TRBJ2-5, with a weak D call TRBD1 (6 bases). This CDR3 contains 14 residues. Germline-derived CDR1 and CDR2 are DFQATT and SNEGSKA (reference sequence). V was shortened by 6 bases and J by 4 bases, with 18 bases between the two germline ends. In DNA form, the CDR3 reads TGCAGTGCCAACCAACAGGGTTGGGGAGAGACCCAGTACTTC. This codes for CSANQQGWGETQYF.

This clonotype came up a few times. This chain links TRBV6-5 with TRBJ2-2; 7 positions match TRBD1. In germline, CDR1 is MNHEY, CDR2 SVGAGI. This CDR3 contains 15 residues. With V trimmed by 8 bases and J by 0 bases, 6 bases remained unmatched. This CDR3 is CASFRGGSNTGELFF. CDR3 sequence (DNA): TGTGCCAGCTTCAGAGGGGGCTCGAACACCGGGGAGCTGTTTTTT.